A single sample is the source of the 8 T cell receptor beta chains below, sequenced in a study of cytomegalovirus exposure and HLA in healthy donors. This table comes from immunoSEQ multiplex PCR, and its TCRdb copy is limited to in-frame clones, with some not included. The table records some 100,000 clones, 70% to 90% of them present only once. The sample taken for sequencing was PBMCs. These receptors were obtained from a young man in good health and CMV-seropositive.

Ten or more counts support this clone. The chain is built from TRBV2 and TRBJ1-2; the match to TRBD1 covers 9 bases. Germline loops: CDR1 SNHLY, CDR2 FYNNEI. This CDR3 contains 13 residues. The V and J ends lost 7 bases and 4 bases, in that order; junction bases with no gene match: 4. CDR3 protein: CASMGQGFYGYTF. As DNA, the CDR3 is TGTGCCAGCATGGGACAGGGATTCTATGGCTACACCTTC. The whole variable domain, remainder taken from reference TRBV2 and TRBJ1-2, is EPEVTQTPSHQVTQMGQEVILRCVPISNHLYFYWYRQILGQKVEFLVSFYNNEISEKSEIFDDQFSVERPDGSNFTLKIRSTKLEDSAMYFCASMGQGFYGYTFGSGTRLTVV.

The chain uses TRBV4-1 and TRBJ1-1, with 7 bases that match TRBD1. The germline V gene encodes CDR1 MGHRA and CDR2 YSYEKL. V lost 9 bases, J lost 0 bases, and 4 bases stayed unmatched. This CDR3 region has 13 residues. CDR3 amino acids: CASGTALNTEAFF. In DNA, the CDR3 is TGCGCCAGTGGGACAGCCTTGAACACTGAAGCTTTCTTT.

The chain uses TRBV4-2 and TRBJ2-1, with a tentative D call TRBD1 (6 bases). V lost 0 bases to trimming and J lost 2 bases, with 8 bases between them. The CDR3 contains 15 residues. The germline CDR1 and CDR2 sequences are LGHNA and YNFKEQ. This CDR3 reads CASSQDGQPYNEQFF. In nucleotides, the CDR3 is TGTGCCAGCAGCCAAGATGGACAGCCCTACAATGAGCAGTTCTTC.

The chain recombines TRBV11-2 with TRBJ1-1; D remains unclear. The CDR3 extends over 15 amino acids. CDR1 SGHAT and CDR2 FQNNGV come from the germline V gene. V dropped 2 bases and J dropped 0 bases, with 10 bases sitting between them. The CDR3 DNA follows: TGTGCCAGCAGCTTATGGGAGGGCTTGAACACTGAAGCTTTCTTT. Its protein is CASSLWEGLNTEAFF.

Worth noting for this clone: One junction end disagrees with the germline gene, perhaps due to a read error. CDR3 loop: CASREQGNYNSPLHF. The CDR3 nucleotides read TGTGCCAGCCGTGAACAGGGGAACTATAATTCACCCCTCCACTTT. This sequence joins TRBV2 and TRBJ1-6; TRBD1 matches at 7 bases. The CDR3 sequence is 15 residues long. CDR1 is SNHLY and CDR2 is FYNNEI in the germline V gene.

This chain joins TRBV7-9 and TRBJ1-6; D ambiguous. There are 12 residues in the CDR3. Deletions cut 3 bases from V and 9 bases from J, with 6 bases between. The germline gives CDR1 SEHNR, CDR2 FQNEAQ (reference sequence). CDR3 residues: CASSFSGSPLHF. CDR3 bases: TGTGCCAGCAGCTTTTCCGGTTCACCCCTCCACTTT.

The chain joins TRBV29-1 to TRBJ2-1, with D tentatively TRBD2 (5 bases). V lost 3 bases, J lost 6 bases, and 9 bases lay in between. Germline-derived CDR1 and CDR2 are SQVTM and ANQGSEA. This CDR3 has 12 residues. The CDR3 reads CSVEEDSNEQFF. CDR3 nucleotide sequence: TGCAGCGTTGAGGAGGATTCCAATGAGCAGTTCTTC.

The chain's CDR3 is CASSLNRGDTEAFF. As DNA, the CDR3 is TGTGCCAGCAGTCTCAACCGGGGGGACACTGAAGCTTTCTTT. The chain combines TRBV7-9 with TRBJ1-1; D is perhaps TRBD1 (5 bases). The CDR3 is 14 residues long. The germline V gene encodes CDR1 SEHNR and CDR2 FQNEAQ (reference sequence). V lost 6 bases and J lost 3, with 14 bases in between.